These 22 T cell receptor beta chains share one sample of origin, sequenced in a study of Graves' ophthalmopathy and Graves' hyperthyroidism. As the template, RNA transcripts were used to amplify TCR beta CDR3 regions. First-round RT-PCR employed HTBI primers, with a second-round multiplex PCR after it. TCRdb re-derived calls from the multiplex PCR reads in MiXCR, one entry per CDR3 protein. The sample records fewer than 400,000 distinct CDR3 sequences, around 19% being singletons. The sample was peripheral blood. The receptors originated from a woman in her late teens or twenties with Graves' ophthalmopathy.

This clonotype showed up many times. The chain combines TRBV18 with TRBJ1-1, with D unresolved. V shed 3 bases and J shed 1 base, with 9 bases lying between them. CDR1 and CDR2 (germline): KGHSH, LQKENI. The CDR3 length is 14 residues. The CDR3 sequence is CASSPWQRNTEAFF. The CDR3 DNA is TGTGCCAGCTCACCCTGGCAGCGGAACACTGAAGCTTTCTTT.

This clonotype occurred many times. The V gene is TRBV6-5, the J gene TRBJ2-5; D remains unclear. This CDR3 spans 15 amino acids. Per germline, CDR1 MNHEY and CDR2 SVGAGI. The V end was cut by 0 bases, the J end by 0 bases, with 8 bases between. CDR3 sequence: CASSYSTVDQETQYF. For the CDR3, the DNA is TGTGCCAGCAGTTACTCGACCGTCGACCAAGAGACCCAGTACTTC.

This clonotype was seen at least ten times. The J gene is TRBJ2-5, the V gene TRBV5-4; TRBD2 might be the D (5 bases). With 4 bases removed from V and 0 bases from J, the gap between germline ends came to 10 bases. Germline CDR1 SGHNT, CDR2 YYREEE (reference sequence). This CDR3 is 14 amino acids long. CDR3 sequence (DNA): TGTGCCAGCAGCCGGACTGTTTACCAAGAGACCCAGTACTTC. This gives the protein CASSRTVYQETQYF. The whole variable domain, remainder taken from reference TRBV5-4 and TRBJ2-5, is ETGVTQSPTHLIKTRGQQVTLRCSSQSGHNTVSWYQQALGQGPQFIFQYYREEENGRGNFPPRFSGLQFPNYSSELNVNALELDDSALYLCASSRTVYQETQYFGPGTRLLVL.

This clonotype was picked up many times. This chain joins TRBV12-3 or TRBV12-4 and TRBJ1-1, with 7 positions matching TRBD1. The length of the CDR3 is 13 residues. The V segment lost 5 bases and the J segment 5 bases; nucleotides outside the gene matches: 5. CDR3 residues: CASSRRTGTEAFF. CDR3 bases: TGTGCCAGCAGTAGACGGACAGGAACTGAAGCTTTCTTT.

This clonotype was seen ten or more times. DNA of the CDR3: TGTGCCAGCAGTCCTGGGGTGGCCCCTAACTACGAGCAGTACTTC. Protein: CASSPGVAPNYEQYF. This chain connects TRBV7-2 to TRBJ2-7; D not certain. Trimming shortened V by 6 bases and J by 3 bases, and 18 bases separated the two germline ends. Germline V gene lookup returns CDR1 SGHTA and CDR2 FQGNSA. This CDR3 region has 15 residues.

This clonotype was counted at least ten times. The J gene is TRBJ2-2, the V gene TRBV6-5; TRBD1 might be the D (6 bases). The V gene lost 2 bases and the J gene lost 7 bases, with 14 bases spanning the gap. CDR1 is MNHEY, CDR2 SVGAGI, per germline. The CDR3 has 15 amino acids. For the CDR3, the DNA is TGTGCCAGCAGTTACAGGGCAGGGGAGAGCGGGGAGCTGTTTTTT. This gives the protein CASSYRAGESGELFF.

This clonotype showed up many times. For the CDR3, the DNA is TGTGCCTGGAGCCCTACTGGGTCACCCCTCCACTTT. Amino acids: CAWSPTGSPLHF. The chain links TRBV30 to TRBJ1-6; D is unresolved. V was cut by 3 bases and J by 10 bases, with 10 bases left in between. CDR1 is GTSNPN, CDR2 SVGIG, per germline (reference sequence). This CDR3 has 12 amino acids.

This clonotype has at least ten counts. One junction end does not reproduce the germline sequence, and a read error may be involved. This chain uses TRBV19 with TRBJ2-2, with 10 bases identical to TRBD2. CDR3 length equals 16 residues. CDR1 is LNHDA and CDR2 is SQIVND in the germline V gene (reference sequence). CDR3: CTSTDPPGLASGELFF. As DNA, the CDR3 is TGTACCAGTACCGATCCACCGGGACTAGCGAGCGGGGAGCTGTTTTTT.

This clonotype was detected ten times or more. The rearrangement joins TRBV30 to TRBJ1-1, with a possible D match to TRBD1 (5 bases). The CDR3 loop spans 14 amino acids. CDR1 is GTSNPN and CDR2 is SVGIG in the germline V gene (reference sequence). The V gene lost 5 bases and the J gene lost 7 bases, with 20 bases spanning the gap. The CDR3, as DNA: TGTGCCTGGGACGACCGGGACGGTGGATTTGAAGCTTTCTTT. The encoded protein is CAWDDRDGGFEAFF.

This clonotype was counted at least ten times. The chain links TRBV20-1 to TRBJ2-7, with D unclear. Germline V gives CDR1 DFQATT, CDR2 SNEGSKA (reference sequence). The V gene lost 3 bases and the J gene lost 2 bases, with 8 bases spanning the gap. The CDR3 is made up of 12 amino acids. The CDR3 DNA follows: TGCAGTGCTAGTCCACATGCCTACGAGCAGTACTTC. It encodes CSASPHAYEQYF.

This clonotype has a count of ten or more. The chain combines TRBV6-2 or TRBV6-3 with TRBJ1-1; 8 nucleotides align to TRBD1. In germline, CDR1 is MNHEY, CDR2 SVGEGT. The CDR3 is 16 amino acids. The ends lost 6 bases at V and 0 bases at J; junction bases unmatched: 9. The CDR3 loop reads CASSLRDRTMNTEAFF. Here the CDR3 DNA reads TGTGCCAGCAGCCTCCGGGACAGGACGATGAACACTGAAGCTTTCTTT.

Ten or more counts support this clonotype. The gene calls are TRBV5-1 and TRBJ2-7; D gene ambiguous. The CDR3 runs to 13 residues. Trimming left V 7 bases short and J 0 bases short, with 11 bases between. Looked up from germline, CDR1 is SGHRS and CDR2 is YFSETQ. CDR3 nucleotide sequence: TGCGCCAGCCGCATAGAGATCTCCTACGAGCAGTACTTC. Its protein is CASRIEISYEQYF.

In this sample, this clonotype turned up many times. This sequence joins TRBV20-1 and TRBJ2-7; possibly TRBD1 or TRBD2 for D (5 bases each). In germline, CDR1 is DFQATT, CDR2 SNEGSKA (reference sequence). V was clipped by 0 bases and J by 2 bases, with 17 bases between them. This CDR3 is built from 16 residues. CDR3 nucleotides: TGCAGTGCTAGAGATCAGGGTAGAGGGCAGACCTACGAGCAGTACTTC. Translating it yields CSARDQGRGQTYEQYF.

At least ten counts were recorded for this clonotype. The chain couples TRBV6-2 or TRBV6-3 to TRBJ1-1, with D possibly TRBD1 on 5 matching bases. CDR1 and CDR2 (germline): MNHEY, SVGEGT. The V and J ends lost 4 bases and 4 bases respectively, with 10 bases between them. This CDR3 is built from 13 residues. For the CDR3, the DNA is TGTGCCAGCAGTTCCAGGGTGACCACTGAAGCTTTCTTT. Encoded protein: CASSSRVTTEAFF.

This clonotype has at least ten counts. The chain joins TRBV6-5 to TRBJ1-2, with D possibly being TRBD1 (5 bases). V was clipped by 5 bases and J by 4 bases, with 11 bases between them. Germline V lookup: CDR1 MNHEY, CDR2 SVGAGI. This CDR3 is built from 13 residues. The CDR3 region has the DNA TGTGCCAGCAGTCCGGGACCTCCCTATGGCTACACCTTC. Translating gives CASSPGPPYGYTF.

There are a few counts of this clonotype. The chain recombines TRBV6-4 with TRBJ2-2; 8 nucleotides line up with TRBD2. Germline CDR1 MRHNA, CDR2 SNTAGT. Trimming cost V 2 bases and J 4 bases; bases outside gene matches: 0. The CDR3 has 14 residues. The CDR3 loop is CASSDSGSTGELFF. The CDR3 bases are TGTGCCAGCAGTGACAGCGGGAGCACCGGGGAGCTGTTTTTT.

This clonotype was seen ten or more times. The chain recombines TRBV9 with TRBJ1-1; the D is unclear. Germline V gene data show CDR1 as SGDLS and CDR2 as YYNGEE. The CDR3 has 12 amino acids. The V end lost 7 bases, the J end lost 0 bases, and 7 bases lay between the germline ends. The CDR3 region is CASGSLNTEAFF. CDR3 coding DNA: TGTGCCAGCGGTTCCCTGAACACTGAAGCTTTCTTT.

This clonotype was picked up many times. This chain links TRBV5-1 with TRBJ2-5; tentative D call: TRBD2 (6 bases). This CDR3 comprises 15 residues. Germline CDR1 and CDR2: SGHRS and YFSETQ. V lost 2 bases and J lost 1, with 12 bases in between. The CDR3 DNA reads TGCGCCAGCAGCTTCGCCGGGACTTCCCAAGAGACCCAGTACTTC. Translating it yields CASSFAGTSQETQYF.

This clonotype was picked up many times. The V gene is TRBV28, the J gene TRBJ1-5; D is possibly TRBD1 (6 bases). V lost 6 bases to trimming and J lost 2 bases, with 14 bases between them. The germline CDR1 and CDR2 sequences are MDHEN and SYDVKM. This CDR3 is built from 15 residues. CDR3 DNA: TGTGCCAGCAGACCGGGGGAGGGGGGCAATCAGCCCCAGCATTTT. Translating gives CASRPGEGGNQPQHF. Complete variable domain (other parts from reference TRBV28 and TRBJ1-5): DVKVTQSSRYLVKRTGEKVFLECVQDMDHENMFWYRQDPGLGLRLIYFSYDVKMKEKGDIPEGYSVSREKKERFSLILESASTNQTSMYLCASRPGEGGNQPQHFGDGTRLSIL.

At least ten counts were recorded for this clonotype. The chain recombines TRBV7-6 with TRBJ2-2, with 9 bases aligning to TRBD2. CDR3 length equals 16 residues. CDR1 SGHVS and CDR2 FNYEAQ come from the germline V gene. Trimming cost V 5 bases and J 6 bases; bases outside gene matches: 10. The CDR3 protein is CASSPLGAGGAGELFF. The DNA of the CDR3 is TGTGCCAGCAGCCCCCTAGGTGCGGGGGGGGCCGGGGAGCTGTTTTTT. Combining the CDR3 with reference TRBV7-6 and TRBJ2-2 gives the whole variable domain GAGVSQSPRYKVTKRGQDVALRCDPISGHVSLYWYRQALGQGPEFLTYFNYEAQQDKSGLPNDRFSAERPEGSISTLTIQRTEQRDSAMYRCASSPLGAGGAGELFFGEGSRLTVL.

This clonotype was found a few times. The rearrangement joins TRBV11-2 to TRBJ2-2; 11 nucleotides align to TRBD2. The CDR3 covers 19 residues. Germline-derived CDR1 and CDR2 are SGHAT and FQNNGV. The V segment lost 0 bases and the J segment 0 bases; nucleotides outside the gene matches: 6. CDR3 in amino acids: CASSLEGSGRASNTGELFF. For the CDR3, the DNA is TGTGCCAGCAGCTTAGAAGGTAGCGGGAGGGCATCGAACACCGGGGAGCTGTTTTTT.

This clonotype showed up many times. Written as DNA, the CDR3 is TGTGCCAGCACGCCGGACCGGGTCGGGGAGCTGTTTTTT. Translation: CASTPDRVGELFF. V gene TRBV6-2 or TRBV6-3 combines with J gene TRBJ2-2; D is ambiguous. The CDR3 is 13 amino acids. Germline V gene sequence: CDR1 MNHEY, CDR2 SVGEGT. Trimming pared 7 bases from V and 7 bases from J, leaving 13 bases between.